The clone carrying this T cell receptor (beta chain) appeared a single time. Antigen unknown. These data are taken from a study of identifying expanded T cells in peripheral blood. General study results and limits: Variance in clone template counts between two-week samples significantly increased with total template count across all healthy donors.

The assay was immunoSEQ multiplex PCR, and TCRdb's table has in-frame clones only and misses some. The sample carries roughly 82,000 clones, approximately 85% recorded once. V lost 4 bases, J lost 1 base, and 10 bases stayed unmatched. Looked up from germline, CDR1 is MDHEN and CDR2 is SYDVKM. This CDR3 region has 18 residues. This clonotype was obtained from a person aged 18-70 years in good health. The rearrangement joins TRBV28 to TRBJ1-5; TRBD1 matches 10 bases. The sample comprised blood. This CDR3 reads CASSYYGTGALSNQPQHF. The CDR3 DNA reads TGTGCCAGCAGTTATTACGGGACAGGGGCTCTAAGCAATCAGCCCCAGCATTTT. The entire variable domain, with the rest obtained from reference TRBV28 and TRBJ1-5, is as follows: DVKVTQSSRYLVKRTGEKVFLECVQDMDHENMFWYRQDPGLGLRLIYFSYDVKMKEKGDIPEGYSVSREKKERFSLILESASTNQTSMYLCASSYYGTGALSNQPQHFGDGTRLSIL.